Presented here are 12 T cell receptor beta chains from one specimen sequenced in a study of blood T cell repertoires in COVID-19. Sequencing used immunoSEQ multiplex PCR; TCRdb keeps in-frame clones, though not all of them. The sample lists about 330,000 clones, roughly nine tenths seen once, with under 20% in the top ten. The sample comprised PBMCs or T cells enriched from blood (not recorded which). These TCRs come from a woman in her 30s who had recovered from COVID-19.

The chain recombines TRBV21-1 with TRBJ2-7; the table gives TRBD2 as D, unverified against the DNA. TRBV21-1 is designated a pseudogene. The CDR3 is 15 amino acids. CDR3 sequence reads: CASSKSSGSSYEQYF. For the CDR3, the DNA is TGTGCCAGCAGCAAATCCAGCGGGAGTTCCTACGAGCAGTACTTC.

The chain recombines TRBV6-5 with TRBJ2-7; D possibly corresponds to TRBD1 (5 bases). Germline V gene data show CDR1 as MNHEY and CDR2 as SVGAGI. This CDR3 has 14 amino acids. V shed 0 bases and J shed 3 bases, with 9 bases lying between them. The CDR3 DNA sequence: TGTGCCAGCAGTTACTCTTCCAGGGACTACGAGCAGTACTTC. It specifies CASSYSSRDYEQYF.

The rearrangement links TRBV2 to TRBJ1-2; maybe TRBD1 (5 bases). V shed 3 bases and J shed 3 bases, with 11 bases lying between them. Germline V gene data show CDR1 as SNHLY and CDR2 as FYNNEI. The CDR3 runs to 14 residues. CDR3 protein: CASSENQGYYGYTF. As DNA, the CDR3 is TGTGCCAGCAGTGAGAACCAGGGCTACTATGGCTACACCTTC.

The sample holds a few counts of this clone. This chain connects TRBV7-2 to TRBJ1-5; TRBD1 aligns across 9 bases. The germline V gene encodes CDR1 SGHTA and CDR2 FQGNSA. J gave up 6 bases and V 7 bases, and 7 bases lay outside the gene matches. The CDR3 runs to 14 residues. This chain's CDR3 is CASTPGQGTQPQHF. The CDR3 region has the DNA TGTGCCAGCACCCCGGGACAGGGTACTCAGCCCCAGCATTTT.

The chain couples TRBV7-2 to TRBJ2-3, with 12 bases identical to TRBD2. Trimming cost V 1 base and J 11 bases; bases outside gene matches: 7. The CDR3 runs 15 residues. Germline V CDR1 and CDR2: SGHTA, FQGNSA. CDR3 sequence (DNA): TGTGCCAGCAGCTTAGAACTAGCGGGAGGCCGGGGGCAGTATTTT. Its protein product is CASSLELAGGRGQYF.

This clone was recorded once. This sequence joins TRBV28 and TRBJ1-4; possible D gene TRBD1, 6 bases. The germline V gene has CDR1 MDHEN and CDR2 SYDVKM. Deletions cut 8 bases from V and 5 bases from J, with 12 bases between. This CDR3 has 13 amino acids. CDR3 in amino acids: CASQDRSNEKLFF. The DNA for the CDR3 is TGTGCCAGCCAGGACAGATCCAATGAAAAACTGTTTTTT.

In its sample, this clone was seen once. The chain combines TRBV7-8 with TRBJ2-1; 9 bases map to TRBD2. The germline V gene encodes CDR1 SGHVS and CDR2 FQNEAQ. The CDR3 totals 16 residues. The junction had 9 bases not matched to a gene; V was cut back by 5 bases and J by 4 bases. The CDR3 DNA is TGTGCCAGCAGCCTCATAGCGGGAGTAGGGTACAATGAGCAGTTCTTC. Translating gives CASSLIAGVGYNEQFF.

This clone was counted a single time. The chain recombines TRBV25-1 with TRBJ2-5, with 12 bases that match TRBD2. The germline CDR1 and CDR2 sequences are MGHDK and SYGVNS. This CDR3 is built from 18 residues. The trim removed 2 bases at V and 5 bases at J, leaving 12 bases unmatched. Written as DNA, the CDR3 is TGTGCCAGCAGTGAAGATGGACTAGCGGGGCCGAAAGGGGAGACCCAGTACTTC. Its translation: CASSEDGLAGPKGETQYF.

This clone showed up just once. The gene calls are TRBV19 and TRBJ1-1, with 7 positions matching TRBD1. CDR1 LNHDA and CDR2 SQIVND come from the germline V gene (reference sequence). The CDR3 is made up of 13 amino acids. Trimming cost V 5 bases and J 7 bases; bases outside gene matches: 7. The CDR3 bases are TGTGCCAGTAGTCCGCCGGACAGGCTTGAAGCTTTCTTT. Translating gives CASSPPDRLEAFF.

The chain carries TRBV21-1 and TRBJ2-7; TRBD1, the D gene given by the table, was not confirmed from the DNA. TRBV21-1 is designated a pseudogene. This CDR3 comprises 14 residues. CDR3 region: CASSTVGQSYEQYF. The CDR3 DNA reads as TGTGCCAGCAGCACAGTGGGGCAGTCTTACGAGCAGTACTTC.

The chain recombines TRBV19 with TRBJ1-1; D is unclear. The CDR3 loop spans 13 amino acids. Germline V gene data show CDR1 as LNHDA and CDR2 as SQIVND (reference sequence). Trimming took off 5 bases at V and 1 base at J, with 8 bases between the two ends. The CDR3 reads CASSHGPNTEAFF. The CDR3 nucleotides read TGTGCCAGTAGTCATGGCCCGAACACTGAAGCTTTCTTT.

This clone appeared once. The V call is TRBV28, the J call TRBJ2-7, with D possibly being TRBD2 (5 bases). Germline V gene data show CDR1 as MDHEN and CDR2 as SYDVKM. CDR3 length equals 15 residues. V was shortened by 4 bases and J by 5 bases, with 18 bases between the two germline ends. The CDR3 spells CASSWGAEKIHEQYF. The CDR3, as DNA: TGTGCCAGCAGTTGGGGAGCGGAGAAAATCCACGAGCAGTACTTC.